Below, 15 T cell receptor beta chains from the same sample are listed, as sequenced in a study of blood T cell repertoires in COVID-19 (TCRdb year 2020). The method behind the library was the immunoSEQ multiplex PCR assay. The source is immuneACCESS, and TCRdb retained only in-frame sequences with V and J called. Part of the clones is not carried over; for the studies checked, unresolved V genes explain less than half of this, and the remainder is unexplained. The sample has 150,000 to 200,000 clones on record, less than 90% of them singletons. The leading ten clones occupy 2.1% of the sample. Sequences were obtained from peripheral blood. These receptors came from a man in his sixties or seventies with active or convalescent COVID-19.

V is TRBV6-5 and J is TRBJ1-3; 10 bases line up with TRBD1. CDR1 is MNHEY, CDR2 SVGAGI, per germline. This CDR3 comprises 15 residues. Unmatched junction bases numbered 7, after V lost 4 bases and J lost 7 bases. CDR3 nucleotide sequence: TGTGCCAGCAGTTCCATTGACAGGGGGCCTAACACCATATATTTT. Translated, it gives CASSSIDRGPNTIYF.

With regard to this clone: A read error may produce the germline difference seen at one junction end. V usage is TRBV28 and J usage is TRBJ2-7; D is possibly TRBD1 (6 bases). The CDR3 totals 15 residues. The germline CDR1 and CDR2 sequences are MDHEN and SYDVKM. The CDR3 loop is CASSPFLTGDYEQCF. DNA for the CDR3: TGTGCCAGCAGCCCGTTCCTGACAGGAGACTACGAGCAGTGCTTC.

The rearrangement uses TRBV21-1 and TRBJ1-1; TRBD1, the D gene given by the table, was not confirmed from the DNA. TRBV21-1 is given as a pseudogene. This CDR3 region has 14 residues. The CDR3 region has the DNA TGTGCCAGCAGCCCGAGGACAGGGAACACTGAAGCTTTCTTT. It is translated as CASSPRTGNTEAFF.

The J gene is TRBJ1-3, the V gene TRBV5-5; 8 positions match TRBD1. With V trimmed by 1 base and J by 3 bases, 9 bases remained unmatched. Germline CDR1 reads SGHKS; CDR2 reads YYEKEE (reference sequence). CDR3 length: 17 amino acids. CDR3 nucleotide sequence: TGTGCCAGCAGCTTGAGGGCGCAGGGGGCCCATGGAAACACCATATATTTT. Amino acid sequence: CASSLRAQGAHGNTIYF.

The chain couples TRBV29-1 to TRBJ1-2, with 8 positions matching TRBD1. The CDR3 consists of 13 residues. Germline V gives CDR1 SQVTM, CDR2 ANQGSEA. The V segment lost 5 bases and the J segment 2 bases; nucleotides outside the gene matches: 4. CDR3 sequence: CSVRTGHNYGYTF. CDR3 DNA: TGCAGCGTTAGGACAGGGCACAACTATGGCTACACCTTC.

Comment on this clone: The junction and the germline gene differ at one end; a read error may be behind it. The CDR3 DNA sequence: TGTGCCAGCAGGGAAGCCAAGAACAGGGTGGGGTTCGATGAGCAGTTCTTC. It is translated as CASREAKNRVGFDEQFF. The genes are TRBV2 and TRBJ2-1; TRBD1 might be the D (6 bases). The CDR3 runs to 17 residues. Germline loops: CDR1 SNHLY, CDR2 FYNNEI.

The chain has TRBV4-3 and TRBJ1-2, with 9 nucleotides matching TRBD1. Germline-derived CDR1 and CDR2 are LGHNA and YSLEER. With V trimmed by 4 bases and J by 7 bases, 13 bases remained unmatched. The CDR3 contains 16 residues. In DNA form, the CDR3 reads TGCGCCAGCAGCCCCCGGACAGGGGTGAGATGGGGTGGCTACACCTTC. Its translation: CASSPRTGVRWGGYTF.

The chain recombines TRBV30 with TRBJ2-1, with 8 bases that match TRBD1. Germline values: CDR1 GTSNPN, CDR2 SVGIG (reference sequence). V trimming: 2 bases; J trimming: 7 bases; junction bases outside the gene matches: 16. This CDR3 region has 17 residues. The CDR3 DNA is TGTGCCTGGAGTCCTCCAGGGGGCGGGAAATTGAGGAATGAGCAGTTCTTC. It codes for CAWSPPGGGKLRNEQFF.

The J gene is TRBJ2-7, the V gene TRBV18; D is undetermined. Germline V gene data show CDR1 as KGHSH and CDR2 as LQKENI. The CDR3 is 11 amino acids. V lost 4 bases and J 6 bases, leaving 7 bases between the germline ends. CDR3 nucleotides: TGTGCCAGCTCACTTGGGCGCGAGCAGTACTTC. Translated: CASSLGREQYF.

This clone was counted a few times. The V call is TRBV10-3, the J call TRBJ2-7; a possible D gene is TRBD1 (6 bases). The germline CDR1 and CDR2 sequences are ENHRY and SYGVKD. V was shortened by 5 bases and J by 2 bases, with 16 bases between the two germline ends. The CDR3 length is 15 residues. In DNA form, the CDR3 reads TGTGCCATCAGTAAATGGAACAGGGTTGCCTACGAGCAGTACTTC. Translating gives CAISKWNRVAYEQYF.

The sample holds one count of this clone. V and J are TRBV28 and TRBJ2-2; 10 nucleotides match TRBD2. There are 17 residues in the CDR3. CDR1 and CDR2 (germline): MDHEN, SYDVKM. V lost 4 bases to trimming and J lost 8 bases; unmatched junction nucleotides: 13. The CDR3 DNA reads TGTGCCAGCAGTTCCCCAGCGGGGGGGCCGCATGTTGGGGAGCTGTTTTTT. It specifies CASSSPAGGPHVGELFF.

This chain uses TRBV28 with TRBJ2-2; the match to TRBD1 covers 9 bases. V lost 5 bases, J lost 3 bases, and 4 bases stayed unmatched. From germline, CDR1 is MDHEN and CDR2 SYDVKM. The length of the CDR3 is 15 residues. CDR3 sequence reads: CASSPTGGYTGELFF. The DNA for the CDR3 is TGTGCCAGCAGTCCGACAGGGGGTTACACCGGGGAGCTGTTTTTT.

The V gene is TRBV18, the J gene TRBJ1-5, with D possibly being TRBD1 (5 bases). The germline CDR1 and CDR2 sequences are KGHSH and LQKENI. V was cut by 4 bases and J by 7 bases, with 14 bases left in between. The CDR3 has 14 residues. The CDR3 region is CASSRGQEGQPQHF. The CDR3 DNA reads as TGTGCCAGCTCACGCGGGCAGGAGGGGCAGCCCCAGCATTTT.

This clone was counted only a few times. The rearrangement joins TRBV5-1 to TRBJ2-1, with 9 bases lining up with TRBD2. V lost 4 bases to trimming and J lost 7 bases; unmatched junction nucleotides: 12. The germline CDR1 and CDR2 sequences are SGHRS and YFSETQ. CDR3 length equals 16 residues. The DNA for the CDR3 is TGCGCCAGCAGCCGCGGGGGTAGCGGGAGTGAGAATGAGCAGTTCTTC. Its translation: CASSRGGSGSENEQFF.

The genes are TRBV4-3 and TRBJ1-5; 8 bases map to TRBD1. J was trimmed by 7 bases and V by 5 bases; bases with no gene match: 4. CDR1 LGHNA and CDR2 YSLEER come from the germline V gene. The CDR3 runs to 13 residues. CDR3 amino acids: CASSSHRGQPQHF. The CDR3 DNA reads TGCGCCAGCAGCTCTCACAGGGGGCAGCCCCAGCATTTT.